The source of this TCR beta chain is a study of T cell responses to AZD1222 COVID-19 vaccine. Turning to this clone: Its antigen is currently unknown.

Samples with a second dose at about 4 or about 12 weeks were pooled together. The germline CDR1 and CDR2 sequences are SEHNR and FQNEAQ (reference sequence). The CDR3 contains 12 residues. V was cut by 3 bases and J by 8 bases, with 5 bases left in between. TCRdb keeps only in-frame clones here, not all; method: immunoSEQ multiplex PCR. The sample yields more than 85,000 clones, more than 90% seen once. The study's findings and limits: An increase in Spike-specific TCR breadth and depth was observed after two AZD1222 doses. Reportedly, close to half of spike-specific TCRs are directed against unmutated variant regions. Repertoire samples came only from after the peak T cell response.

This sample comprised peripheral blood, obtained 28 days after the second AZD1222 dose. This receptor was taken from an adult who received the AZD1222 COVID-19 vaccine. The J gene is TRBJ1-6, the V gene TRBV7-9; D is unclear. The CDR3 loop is CASSLQYSPLHF. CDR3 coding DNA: TGTGCCAGCAGCTTGCAGTATTCACCCCTCCACTTT.